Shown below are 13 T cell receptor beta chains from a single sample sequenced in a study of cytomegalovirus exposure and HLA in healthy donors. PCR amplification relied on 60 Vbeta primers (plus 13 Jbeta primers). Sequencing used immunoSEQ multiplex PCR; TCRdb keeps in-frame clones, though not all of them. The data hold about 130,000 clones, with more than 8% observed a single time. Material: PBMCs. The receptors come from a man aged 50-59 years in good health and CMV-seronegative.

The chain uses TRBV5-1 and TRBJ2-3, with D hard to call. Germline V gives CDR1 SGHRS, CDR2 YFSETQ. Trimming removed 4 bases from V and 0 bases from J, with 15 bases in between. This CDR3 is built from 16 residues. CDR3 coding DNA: TGCGCCAGCAGCCCCATGACAACCTCTAGCACAGATACGCAGTATTTT. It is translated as CASSPMTTSSTDTQYF.

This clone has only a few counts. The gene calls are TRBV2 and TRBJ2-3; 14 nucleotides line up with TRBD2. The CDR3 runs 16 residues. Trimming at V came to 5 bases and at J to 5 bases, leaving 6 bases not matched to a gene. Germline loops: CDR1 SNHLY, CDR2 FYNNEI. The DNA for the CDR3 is TGTGCCAGCAGTAGGGGACTAGCGGGAGATGTAGATACGCAGTATTTT. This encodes CASSRGLAGDVDTQYF. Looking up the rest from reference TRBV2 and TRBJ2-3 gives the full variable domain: EPEVTQTPSHQVTQMGQEVILRCVPISNHLYFYWYRQILGQKVEFLVSFYNNEISEKSEIFDDQFSVERPDGSNFTLKIRSTKLEDSAMYFCASSRGLAGDVDTQYFGPGTRLTVL.

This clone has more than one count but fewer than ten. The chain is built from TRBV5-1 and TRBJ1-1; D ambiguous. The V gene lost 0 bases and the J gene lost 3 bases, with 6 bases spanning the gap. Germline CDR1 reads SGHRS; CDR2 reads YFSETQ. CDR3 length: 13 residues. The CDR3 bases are TGCGCCAGCAGCTTGGCTCCTGACACTGAAGCTTTCTTT. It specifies CASSLAPDTEAFF.

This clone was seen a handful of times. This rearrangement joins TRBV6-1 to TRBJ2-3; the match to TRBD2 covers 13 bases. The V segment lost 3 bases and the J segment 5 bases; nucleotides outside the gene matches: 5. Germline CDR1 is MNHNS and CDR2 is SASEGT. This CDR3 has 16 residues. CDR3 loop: CASSDQLAGGRDTQYF. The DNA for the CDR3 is TGTGCCAGCAGTGACCAACTAGCGGGGGGGCGAGATACGCAGTATTTT.

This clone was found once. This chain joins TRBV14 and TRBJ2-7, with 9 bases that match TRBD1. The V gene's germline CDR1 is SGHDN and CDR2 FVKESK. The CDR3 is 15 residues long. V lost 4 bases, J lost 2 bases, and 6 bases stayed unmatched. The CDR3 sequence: CASSPRTGVTYEQYF. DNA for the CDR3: TGTGCCAGCAGCCCCCGGACAGGGGTTACCTACGAGCAGTACTTC.

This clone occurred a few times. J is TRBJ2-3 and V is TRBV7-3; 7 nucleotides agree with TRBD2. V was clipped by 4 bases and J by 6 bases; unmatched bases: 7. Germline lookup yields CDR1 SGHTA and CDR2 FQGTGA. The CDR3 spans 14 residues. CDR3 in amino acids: CASSSLGGVDTQYF. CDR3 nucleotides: TGTGCCAGCAGCTCCCTTGGGGGGGTGGATACGCAGTATTTT. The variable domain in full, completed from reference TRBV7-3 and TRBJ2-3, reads GAGVSQTPSNKVTEKGKYVELRCDPISGHTALYWYRQSLGQGPEFLIYFQGTGAADDSGLPNDRFFAVRPEGSVSTLKIQRTERGDSAVYLCASSSLGGVDTQYFGPGTRLTVL.

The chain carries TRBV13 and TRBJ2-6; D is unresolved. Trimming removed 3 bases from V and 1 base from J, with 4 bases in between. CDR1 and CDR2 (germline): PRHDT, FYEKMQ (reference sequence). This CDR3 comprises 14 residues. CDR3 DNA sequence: TGTGCCAGCAGCTTTGTATCTGGGGCCAACGTCCTGACTTTC. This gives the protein CASSFVSGANVLTF.

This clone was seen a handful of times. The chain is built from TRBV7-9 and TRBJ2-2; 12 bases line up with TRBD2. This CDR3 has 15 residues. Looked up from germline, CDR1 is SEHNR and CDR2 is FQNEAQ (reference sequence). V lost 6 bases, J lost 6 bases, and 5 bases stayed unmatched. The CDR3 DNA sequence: TGTGCCAGCAGACTAGCGGGGGGTCACCCCGGGGAGCTGTTTTTT. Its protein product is CASRLAGGHPGELFF.

CDR3 protein: CAGRIGTNTGELFF. CDR3 DNA: TGTGCCGGCCGAATCGGGACGAACACCGGGGAGCTGTTTTTT. The chain joins TRBV6-1 to TRBJ2-2, with D perhaps matching TRBD2 (5 bases). The length of the CDR3 is 14 residues. Germline values: CDR1 MNHNS, CDR2 SASEGT. V was shortened by 11 bases and J by 0 bases, with 13 bases between the two germline ends.

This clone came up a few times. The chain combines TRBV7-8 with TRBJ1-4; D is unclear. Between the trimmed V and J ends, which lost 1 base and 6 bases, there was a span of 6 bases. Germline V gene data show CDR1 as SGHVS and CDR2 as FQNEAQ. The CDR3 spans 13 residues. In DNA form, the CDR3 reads TGTGCCAGCAGCTTAGGAGGGTATGAAAAACTGTTTTTT. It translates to CASSLGGYEKLFF. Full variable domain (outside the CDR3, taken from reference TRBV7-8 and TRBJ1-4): GAGVSQSPRYKVAKRGQDVALRCDPISGHVSLFWYQQALGQGPEFLTYFQNEAQLDKSGLPSDRFFAERPEGSVSTLKIQRTQQEDSAVYLCASSLGGYEKLFFGSGTQLSVL.

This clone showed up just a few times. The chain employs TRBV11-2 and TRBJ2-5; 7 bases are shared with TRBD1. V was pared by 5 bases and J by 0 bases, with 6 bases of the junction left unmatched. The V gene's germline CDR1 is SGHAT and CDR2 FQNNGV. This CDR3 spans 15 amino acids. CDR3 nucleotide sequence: TGTGCCAGCAGCCCAGATGGGACAGACCAAGAGACCCAGTACTTC. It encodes CASSPDGTDQETQYF.

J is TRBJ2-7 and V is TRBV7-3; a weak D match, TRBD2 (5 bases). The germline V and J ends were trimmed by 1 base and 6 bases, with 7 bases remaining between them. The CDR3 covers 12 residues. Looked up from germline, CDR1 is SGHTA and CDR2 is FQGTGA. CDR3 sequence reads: CASSLNGVEQYF. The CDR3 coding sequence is TGTGCCAGCAGCTTAAACGGGGTCGAGCAGTACTTC.

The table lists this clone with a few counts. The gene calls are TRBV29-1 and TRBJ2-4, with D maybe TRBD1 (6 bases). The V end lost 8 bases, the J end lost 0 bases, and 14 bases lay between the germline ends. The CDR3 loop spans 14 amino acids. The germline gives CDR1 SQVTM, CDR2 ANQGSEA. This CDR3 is CSPNRDLAKNIQYF. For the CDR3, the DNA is TGCAGCCCCAACAGGGATTTAGCCAAAAACATTCAGTACTTC.